A selection of T cell receptor beta chains follows, all from one sample in a study of blood T cell repertoires in COVID-19. Assay used: immunoSEQ multiplex PCR; TCRdb lists only in-frame clones, some missing. The sample contains approximately 280,000 clones, over 75% of which appear only once. The sample consisted of peripheral blood. The receptors originated from a woman between 55 and 75 years old with acute or convalescent COVID-19. CDR3s leave out the opening cysteine and the closing phenylalanine or tryptophan. Expanded clones get a size class; other rows say once, few or many, or leave the size out.

clone size: -
V gene: TRBV5-5
CDR3 protein: ASSFILTSGIAGELF

clone size: many
V gene: TRBV5-1
CDR3 protein: ASSPGQPNSPLH

clone size: -
V gene: TRBV2
CDR3 protein: ASRTGGVNTEAF

clone size: -
V gene: TRBV30
CDR3 protein: AWSVQDNSPLH

clone size: -
V gene: TRBV6-1
CDR3 protein: ASSEAQVRSGNTIY

clone size: -
V gene: TRBV6-5
CDR3 protein: ASSSSSGNTEAF

clone size: -
V gene: TRBV20-1
CDR3 protein: SARSDSEAF

clone size: -
V gene: TRBV7-2
CDR3 protein: ASSPPLVNTIY

clone size: -
V gene: TRBV9
CDR3 protein: ASSEGGNNQPQH

clone size: -
V gene: TRBV27
CDR3 protein: ASSLPGHNQPQH

clone size: -
V gene: TRBV28
CDR3 protein: ASSSGQGHGYT

clone size: -
V gene: TRBV28
CDR3 protein: ASSSTISPQETQY

clone size: -
V gene: TRBV19
CDR3 protein: ASSIAGPGQGNYGYT

clone size: -
V gene: TRBV21-1
CDR3 protein: ASSKGLTGPTEAF

clone size: -
V gene: TRBV6-2/TRBV6-3
CDR3 protein: ASSSARGRPSNYGYT

clone size: -
V gene: TRBV12-3/TRBV12-4
CDR3 protein: ASSPSYEQY

clone size: -
V gene: TRBV5-4
CDR3 protein: ASSFQGAHSNQPQH

clone size: -
V gene: TRBV6-1
CDR3 protein: ASSDGWTGFLYEQF

clone size: -
V gene: TRBV28
CDR3 protein: ASSLTGAGYT

clone size: -
V gene: TRBV7-6
CDR3 protein: ASSYGPGGIYNEQF

clone size: -
V gene: TRBV28
CDR3 protein: ASRPATGVNTEAF

clone size: -
V gene: TRBV4-2
CDR3 protein: ASSQETSGLGETQY

clone size: -
V gene: TRBV12-3/TRBV12-4
CDR3 protein: ASGATQY

clone size: -
V gene: TRBV2
CDR3 protein: ASRGDSHEQF

clone size: few
V gene: TRBV28
CDR3 protein: ASAPRGGKNSGANVLT

clone size: -
V gene: TRBV29-1
CDR3 protein: SVGGTSNNEQF

clone size: -
V gene: TRBV5-1
CDR3 protein: ASSATALNTEAF

clone size: -
V gene: TRBV5-5
CDR3 protein: ASSWTSGTDTQY

clone size: -
V gene: TRBV15
CDR3 protein: ATSRAGGDTIY

clone size: once
V gene: TRBV3-1/TRBV3-2
CDR3 protein: ASGQGKEQF

clone size: -
V gene: TRBV12-5
CDR3 protein: ASGPPGQGTGELF

clone size: -
V gene: TRBV4-3
CDR3 protein: ASSQGQGVDQPQH